One and the same sample provided the 9 T cell receptor beta chains below, sequenced in a study of glioma-infiltrating T cells. Amplification of TCR alpha and beta CDR3 regions from RNA used iRepertoire nested multiplex PCR. TCRdb analysed the multiplex PCR reads with MiXCR anew, one entry per CDR3 protein. The data show fewer than 200,000 distinct CDR3 sequences, around 40% seen once. The material sequenced was glioma tissue, nonneoplastic brain tissue, or PBMCs (not recorded which). Receptor source: a human donor with low-grade glioma or glioblastoma, undergoing nonglioma brain surgery, or in good health (not recorded which).

Worth noting for this clonotype: One base away lies a much larger clone, so this may be a sequencing read error. This chain links TRBV7-2 with TRBJ2-3, with 9 bases that match TRBD1. The germline V gene encodes CDR1 SGHTA and CDR2 FQGNSA. The CDR3 spans 11 residues. CDR3 loop: CASSFGTGHTF. CDR3 sequence (DNA): TGTGCCAGCAGCTTTGGGACAGGGCATACCTTT.

Many counts were recorded for this clonotype. The V call is TRBV20-1, the J call TRBJ1-3; D is ambiguous. V shed 6 bases and J shed 0 bases, with 15 bases lying between them. The CDR3 has 15 residues. Germline CDR1 and CDR2: DFQATT and SNEGSKA (reference sequence). The CDR3 DNA reads TGCAGTGCCCTTAATGACGGAAGCTCTGGAAACACCATATATTTT. This gives the protein CSALNDGSSGNTIYF.

This clonotype showed up many times. The chain joins TRBV12-3 or TRBV12-4 to TRBJ1-5; D ambiguous. CDR3 size: 13 residues. The ends were cut back, 5 bases at V and 3 bases at J, with 8 bases in the middle. The CDR3 sequence: CASSGSNNQPQHF. DNA for the CDR3: TGTGCCAGCAGTGGATCTAACAATCAGCCCCAGCATTTT.

This chain connects TRBV5-4 to TRBJ2-1; D perhaps matches TRBD2 (6 bases). Per the germline V gene, CDR1 is SGHNT and CDR2 is YYREEE (reference sequence). Trimming shortened V by 0 bases and J by 9 bases, and 10 bases separated the two germline ends. The CDR3 is 13 amino acids. The CDR3 region has the DNA TGTGCCAGCAGCTTGGAAAGCGGGTTTGAGCAGTTCTTC. Translating gives CASSLESGFEQFF.

This clonotype was recorded many times. The chain employs TRBV28 and TRBJ2-7; 8 bases fit TRBD1. CDR1 MDHEN and CDR2 SYDVKM come from the germline V gene. V shed 4 bases and J 1 base; nucleotides not matched to a gene: 3. The CDR3 is made up of 14 amino acids. CDR3 amino acids: CASSSWDRSYEQYF. The CDR3 DNA reads TGTGCCAGCAGTTCCTGGGACAGGTCCTACGAGCAGTACTTC.

In this sample, this clonotype turned up a few times. The rearrangement uses TRBV5-4 and TRBJ2-1; D perhaps matches TRBD2 (5 bases). V gave up 2 bases and J gave up 0 bases, with 9 bases separating them. This CDR3 has 15 residues. CDR1 is SGHNT and CDR2 is YYREEE in the germline V gene (reference sequence). This chain's CDR3 is CASSFSTSSYNEQFF. Written as DNA, the CDR3 is TGTGCCAGCAGCTTCAGTACTAGCTCCTACAATGAGCAGTTCTTC. Full variable domain (missing parts from reference TRBV5-4 and TRBJ2-1): ETGVTQSPTHLIKTRGQQVTLRCSSQSGHNTVSWYQQALGQGPQFIFQYYREEENGRGNFPPRFSGLQFPNYSSELNVNALELDDSALYLCASSFSTSSYNEQFFGPGTRLTVL.

The chain is built from TRBV14 and TRBJ2-5; D not certain. CDR3 length equals 19 residues. Germline V CDR1 and CDR2: SGHDN, FVKESK. The V end was cut by 4 bases, the J end by 4 bases, with 28 bases between. CDR3 DNA: TGTGCCAGCAGCCGCTCCACCGGGTTGTGGTACCGTAAAAGAGAGACCCAGTACTTC. Its protein is CASSRSTGLWYRKRETQYF.

This clonotype was seen repeatedly, ten times or more. The chain combines TRBV25-1 with TRBJ2-3, with TRBD1 matching over 9 bases. V shed 6 bases, J shed 5 bases, and the junction held 6 bases outside the gene matches. The germline V gene encodes CDR1 MGHDK and CDR2 SYGVNS. This CDR3 region has 14 residues. The CDR3 is CASRAGTGKDTQYF. DNA for the CDR3: TGTGCCAGCAGAGCCGGGACAGGGAAAGATACGCAGTATTTT.

Turning to this clonotype: The germline gene is not matched at one end of the junction; a read error may be the cause. V is TRBV6-1 and J is TRBJ2-7; 13 nucleotides match TRBD2. Germline-derived CDR1 and CDR2 are MNHNS and SASEGT. CDR3 length: 13 amino acids. The CDR3 reads CASSSPGTSGTNF. The CDR3 DNA reads as TGTGCCAGCAGTTCGCCCGGGACTAGCGGGACCAACTTC.